These 30 T cell receptor beta chains share one sample of origin, sequenced in a study of glioma-infiltrating T cells after dendritic cell vaccination. Noted time point: after dendritic cell vaccination, including at tumor progression/relapse. Repertoires were generated with immunoSEQ multiplex PCR, while TCRdb's copy carries only in-frame clones and drops some. The repertoire holds about 82,000 clones, with about four fifths as singletons. Sequences were derived from blood, sampled after dendritic cell vaccination. The receptor set was obtained from a human donor with glioblastoma.

The chain has TRBV9 and TRBJ2-1; maybe TRBD2 (6 bases). Germline lookup yields CDR1 SGDLS and CDR2 YYNGEE. V dropped 0 bases and J dropped 5 bases, with 12 bases sitting between them. This CDR3 is built from 15 residues. CDR3 in DNA: TGTGCCAGCAGCGTAGTTGGGGGGTCCAACAATGAGCAGTTCTTC. This gives the protein CASSVVGGSNNEQFF.

This chain uses TRBV5-1 with TRBJ2-5; TRBD2 is a possible D gene (7 bases). CDR1 and CDR2 (germline): SGHRS, YFSETQ. This CDR3 has 16 residues. Trimming took off 6 bases at V and 2 bases at J, with 20 bases between the two ends. The CDR3: CASTSGGGGLQETQYF. CDR3 nucleotides: TGCGCCAGCACCTCGGGGGGCGGGGGCCTACAAGAGACCCAGTACTTC.

This rearrangement joins TRBV11-2 to TRBJ2-7, with 9 bases matching TRBD1. This CDR3 has 14 amino acids. The V gene's germline CDR1 is SGHAT and CDR2 FQNNGV. Trimming cost V 5 bases and J 1 base; bases outside gene matches: 3. The CDR3 DNA sequence: TGTGCCAGCAGCCGCGGGACAGGGTCCTACGAGCAGTACTTC. Translation: CASSRGTGSYEQYF. The full variable domain, its missing parts supplied by reference TRBV11-2 and TRBJ2-7, is EAGVAQSPRYKIIEKRQSVAFWCNPISGHATLYWYQQILGQGPKLLIQFQNNGVVDDSQLPKDRFSAERLKGVDSTLKIQPAKLEDSAVYLCASSRGTGSYEQYFGPGTRLTVT.

This chain links TRBV18 with TRBJ1-1; D perhaps matches TRBD1 (5 bases). The V gene lost 1 base and the J gene lost 4 bases, with 16 bases spanning the gap. The CDR3 length is 16 residues. Germline CDR1 is KGHSH and CDR2 is LQKENI. CDR3 bases: TGTGCCAGCTCACCACGGCCAGGGAGGGCGGCCACTGAAGCTTTCTTT. It yields the protein CASSPRPGRAATEAFF.

This clone was seen a single time. This chain uses TRBV14 with TRBJ1-3; D gene unclear. The CDR3 is made up of 16 amino acids. V was clipped by 2 bases and J by 0 bases, with 11 bases between them. Germline CDR1 is SGHDN and CDR2 is FVKESK. CDR3 sequence: CASSQQVPNSGNTIYF. The CDR3 DNA is TGTGCCAGCAGCCAACAGGTACCGAACTCTGGAAACACCATATATTTT.

The chain links TRBV14 to TRBJ2-5, with TRBD1 matching over 10 bases. V trimming: 2 bases; J trimming: 5 bases; junction bases outside the gene matches: 5. Looked up from germline, CDR1 is SGHDN and CDR2 is FVKESK. This CDR3 has 15 amino acids. The CDR3 DNA is TGTGCCAGCAGCCAACGGACAGGGGGATGGGAGACCCAGTACTTC. Amino acid sequence: CASSQRTGGWETQYF.

The rearrangement uses TRBV6-4 and TRBJ2-2, with unresolved D. In germline, CDR1 is MRHNA, CDR2 SNTAGT. CDR3 size: 13 residues. The germline V and J ends were trimmed by 6 bases and 3 bases, with 8 bases remaining between them. CDR3 sequence reads: CASSLQDTGELFF. The CDR3 nucleotides are TGTGCCAGCAGCCTCCAGGACACCGGGGAGCTGTTTTTT.

This clone was counted between two and nine times. The chain has TRBV6-1 and TRBJ1-2, with a tentative D call TRBD1 (6 bases). Trimming cost V 4 bases and J 6 bases, with 15 bases left between them. This CDR3 spans 14 amino acids. Germline V gene sequence: CDR1 MNHNS, CDR2 SASEGT. CDR3 in DNA: TGTGCCAGCAGTGCAAGCCGGGACACCGATGGCTACACCTTC. The encoded protein is CASSASRDTDGYTF.

CDR3 DNA sequence: TGTGCCATCAGGCCCCGGGACAACTCTGGAAACACCATATATTTT. Its protein is CAIRPRDNSGNTIYF. V is TRBV10-3 and J is TRBJ1-3; TRBD1 might be the D (6 bases). Germline loops: CDR1 ENHRY, CDR2 SYGVKD. Trimming pared 6 bases from V and 0 bases from J, leaving 12 bases between. This CDR3 region has 15 residues.

The chain uses TRBV7-3 and TRBJ1-2, with D unresolved. V dropped 2 bases and J dropped 6 bases, with 10 bases sitting between them. Germline CDR1 SGHTA, CDR2 FQGTGA. The CDR3 covers 13 residues. CDR3 nucleotides: TGTGCCAGCAGCTTATCCCCGAGGGATGGCTACACCTTC. Amino acids: CASSLSPRDGYTF.

The count of this clone is one. The CDR3 reads CAWSLDSVGYTF. The CDR3 nucleotides are TGTGCCTGGAGTTTGGACTCAGTCGGCTACACCTTC. The chain recombines TRBV30 with TRBJ1-2; D call uncertain. Germline assignment: CDR1 GTSNPN and CDR2 SVGIG (reference sequence). There are 12 residues in the CDR3. V was shortened by 2 bases and J by 8 bases, with 12 bases between the two germline ends. Supplemented by reference TRBV30 and TRBJ1-2, the full variable domain reads SQTIHQWPATLVQPVGSPLSLECTVEGTSNPNLYWYRQAAGRGLQLLFYSVGIGQISSEVPQNLSASRPQDRQFILSSKKLLLSDSGFYLCAWSLDSVGYTFGSGTRLTVV.

This sequence joins TRBV15 and TRBJ1-1; D is uncertain. Trimming shortened V by 0 bases and J by 5 bases, and 10 bases separated the two germline ends. There are 14 residues in the CDR3. CDR1 and CDR2 (germline): LNHNV, YYDKDF (reference sequence). CDR3 amino acids: CATSRDLGGTEAFF. CDR3 nucleotide sequence: TGTGCCACCAGCAGAGATTTGGGCGGGACTGAAGCTTTCTTT.

V and J are TRBV7-2 and TRBJ2-7, with D unclear. The CDR3 is made up of 15 amino acids. Germline assignment: CDR1 SGHTA and CDR2 FQGNSA. Deletions cut 1 base from V and 0 bases from J, with 10 bases between. DNA of the CDR3: TGTGCCAGCAGCTTAGATCTGCTAACCTCCTACGAGCAGTACTTC. Amino acid sequence: CASSLDLLTSYEQYF.

This clone was seen just once. The chain employs TRBV9 and TRBJ2-7; 11 bases map to TRBD1. With V trimmed by 2 bases and J by 6 bases, 4 bases remained unmatched. The germline V gene encodes CDR1 SGDLS and CDR2 YYNGEE. The CDR3 covers 14 residues. The CDR3 sequence: CASSVGTGGVEQYF. The CDR3 nucleotides read TGTGCCAGCAGCGTCGGGACAGGGGGAGTCGAGCAGTACTTC.

The genes are TRBV18 and TRBJ1-1; D is undetermined. Trimming removed 3 bases at V and 1 base at J, with 6 bases between. CDR3 length equals 13 residues. CDR1 is KGHSH and CDR2 is LQKENI in the germline V gene. CDR3 sequence: CASSPAENTEAFF. The CDR3 nucleotides are TGTGCCAGCTCACCGGCGGAGAACACTGAAGCTTTCTTT.

This clone came up a few times. The chain is built from TRBV4-1 and TRBJ1-5; D may be TRBD1 (6 bases). Germline CDR1 and CDR2: MGHRA and YSYEKL. The CDR3 sequence is 16 residues long. V was trimmed by 0 bases and J by 3 bases, leaving 12 bases between them. DNA of the CDR3: TGCGCCAGCAGCCAAGATTTTTCAGGGGTCAATCAGCCCCAGCATTTT. This translates into CASSQDFSGVNQPQHF.

The rearrangement links TRBV27 to TRBJ1-2; a possible D gene is TRBD1 (6 bases). The CDR3 has 16 amino acids. Germline V gives CDR1 MNHEY, CDR2 SMNVEV (reference sequence). Trimming took 3 bases from V and 2 from J, leaving 16 bases between them. CDR3 amino acids: CASSFVYSGQNYGYTF. The CDR3 nucleotides read TGTGCCAGCAGTTTCGTCTATTCGGGACAAAACTATGGCTACACCTTC.

The V call is TRBV7-2, the J call TRBJ2-5, with TRBD2 matching over 11 bases. The CDR3 covers 16 residues. Trimming took 5 bases from V and 0 from J; bases not matched to a gene: 5. Germline V CDR1 and CDR2: SGHTA, FQGNSA. The DNA for the CDR3 is TGTGCCAGCAGCCTCAGGGGACTAGCGGACCAAGAGACCCAGTACTTC. Translated: CASSLRGLADQETQYF.

This clone was picked up one time. The chain employs TRBV4-2 and TRBJ1-6; 7 positions agree with TRBD1. This CDR3 is built from 15 residues. Germline V CDR1 and CDR2: LGHNA, YNFKEQ. Germline trimming cut 1 base from V and 5 bases from J; bases unmatched to any gene: 2. The CDR3 DNA sequence: TGTGCCAGCAGCCAAGGCGGGACAGATAATTCACCCCTCCACTTT. Translating it yields CASSQGGTDNSPLHF.

This sequence joins TRBV28 and TRBJ1-5; TRBD1 matches 9 bases. The V and J ends lost 6 bases and 5 bases, in that order; junction bases with no gene match: 17. This CDR3 has 18 residues. Germline assignment: CDR1 MDHEN and CDR2 SYDVKM. The CDR3 DNA sequence: TGTGCCAGCAGAGACACCGGGACAGGGAGGGGGTTGGATCAGCCCCAGCATTTT. This codes for CASRDTGTGRGLDQPQHF.

In this sample, this clone turned up a few times. The CDR3 region is CASSVGGREEETQYF. The CDR3 coding sequence is TGTGCCAGCAGCGTAGGTGGGAGGGAGGAAGAGACCCAGTACTTC. The rearrangement joins TRBV9 to TRBJ2-5; 7 bases are shared with TRBD2. With V trimmed by 0 bases and J by 3 bases, 5 bases remained unmatched. Germline CDR1 reads SGDLS; CDR2 reads YYNGEE. The CDR3 is 15 amino acids.

This chain joins TRBV5-1 and TRBJ2-3; 13 bases align to TRBD2. The CDR3 runs 16 residues. Trimming at V came to 5 bases and at J to 6 bases, leaving 9 bases not matched to a gene. Germline V gene sequence: CDR1 SGHRS, CDR2 YFSETQ. This chain's CDR3 is CASRYRTSGGRDTQYF. CDR3 sequence (DNA): TGCGCCAGCAGATACAGGACTAGCGGGGGCCGGGATACGCAGTATTTT.

This clone was detected once. The chain links TRBV5-4 to TRBJ2-2; TRBD2 is a possible D gene (5 bases). Germline CDR1 reads SGHNT; CDR2 reads YYREEE (reference sequence). The CDR3 consists of 16 residues. Trimming took 4 bases from V and 5 from J, leaving 18 bases between them. CDR3 in amino acids: CASSRPPSGGTGELFF. DNA for the CDR3: TGTGCCAGCAGCCGCCCCCCAAGCGGTGGGACCGGGGAGCTGTTTTTT. The full variable domain, rest sourced from reference TRBV5-4 and TRBJ2-2, is ETGVTQSPTHLIKTRGQQVTLRCSSQSGHNTVSWYQQALGQGPQFIFQYYREEENGRGNFPPRFSGLQFPNYSSELNVNALELDDSALYLCASSRPPSGGTGELFFGEGSRLTVL.

A single count supports this clone. J is TRBJ1-1 and V is TRBV6-5; the D is unclear. Trimming took 6 bases from V and 3 from J, leaving 11 bases between them. Germline-derived CDR1 and CDR2 are MNHEY and SVGAGI. The CDR3 spans 13 residues. The CDR3 coding sequence is TGTGCCAGCAGCCCTAGGATTCACACTGAAGCTTTCTTT. It translates to CASSPRIHTEAFF.

CDR3 sequence: CASIMEGFPSTDTQYF. CDR3 bases: TGTGCCAGCATTATGGAGGGGTTTCCTAGCACAGATACGCAGTATTTT. The genes are TRBV2 and TRBJ2-3, with a tentative D call TRBD2 (6 bases). Germline V CDR1 and CDR2: SNHLY, FYNNEI. There are 16 residues in the CDR3. V lost 7 bases, J lost 0 bases, and 17 bases lay in between.

This clone was counted between two and nine times. The V and J genes are TRBV19 and TRBJ1-1, with D uncertain. The CDR3 covers 13 residues. V was cut by 5 bases and J by 2 bases, with 9 bases left in between. The V gene's germline CDR1 is LNHDA and CDR2 SQIVND (reference sequence). Written as DNA, the CDR3 is TGTGCCAGTAGTCGAGAGGTAAACACTGAAGCTTTCTTT. Protein sequence: CASSREVNTEAFF.

Only a few counts were recorded for this clone. The rearrangement joins TRBV10-3 to TRBJ1-1; the match to TRBD1 covers 10 bases. The CDR3 length is 15 residues. From germline, CDR1 is ENHRY and CDR2 SYGVKD. V lost 6 bases and J lost 1; bases outside the gene matches: 5. The CDR3 here is CAIRGGTGENTEAFF. CDR3 sequence (DNA): TGTGCCATCAGGGGGGGGACAGGGGAGAACACTGAAGCTTTCTTT.

The chain has TRBV7-9 and TRBJ1-1; 7 bases map to TRBD1. This CDR3 contains 14 residues. CDR1 is SEHNR, CDR2 FQNEAQ, per germline (reference sequence). With V trimmed by 3 bases and J by 0 bases, 1 base remained unmatched. CDR3 residues: CASSLTGLNTEAFF. CDR3 bases: TGTGCCAGCAGCTTGACAGGGTTGAACACTGAAGCTTTCTTT.

The V and J genes are TRBV28 and TRBJ2-3, with 8 nucleotides matching TRBD1. Germline CDR1 and CDR2: MDHEN and SYDVKM. The V gene end was trimmed by 8 bases and the J gene end by 3 bases; junction bases not matched to a gene: 13. The CDR3 contains 16 residues. CDR3 sequence (DNA): TGTGCCAGCTGTTCCTTTGGACAGGGAGAGACAGATACGCAGTATTTT. This translates into CASCSFGQGETDTQYF.

This clone was detected only a few times. V usage is TRBV27 and J usage is TRBJ1-1; D unclear. Trimming pared 6 bases from V and 7 bases from J, leaving 18 bases between. Germline V lookup: CDR1 MNHEY, CDR2 SMNVEV (reference sequence). There are 14 residues in the CDR3. The CDR3 DNA is TGTGCCAGCAGCACTGGAAGCCCTCGGGGTGAAGCTTTCTTT. Its translation is CASSTGSPRGEAFF.